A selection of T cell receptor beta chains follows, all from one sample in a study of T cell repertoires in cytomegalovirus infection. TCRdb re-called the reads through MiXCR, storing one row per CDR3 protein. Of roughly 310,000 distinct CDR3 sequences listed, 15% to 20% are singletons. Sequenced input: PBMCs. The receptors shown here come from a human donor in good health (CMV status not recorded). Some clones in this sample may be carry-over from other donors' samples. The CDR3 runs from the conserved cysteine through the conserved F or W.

CASRRGAYEQYF	TRBJ2-7	TRBV12-3/TRBV12-4
CASSLGTGGTGELFF	TRBJ2-2	TRBV11-2
CASSLDTERYNYGYTF	TRBJ1-2	TRBV7-2
CASSLAAGDEQYF	TRBJ2-7	TRBV7-2
CASSGMAAQYF	TRBJ2-5	TRBV5-6
CSANLAGGLQETQYF	TRBJ2-5	TRBV20-1
CASSLRRDRGYNEQFF	TRBJ2-1	TRBV7-2
CASSAVATYEQYF	TRBJ2-7	TRBV12-3/TRBV12-4
CSARDEGTGLAYEQYF	TRBJ2-7	TRBV20-1
CASSQGRLSYEQYF	TRBJ2-7	TRBV14
CASSSQEYTEAFF	TRBJ1-1	TRBV7-3
CASSLDRGQEQFF	TRBJ2-1	TRBV11-2
CASKGTGYNQPQHF	TRBJ1-5	TRBV19
CASSPGPSGGTGEPYEQYF	TRBJ2-7	TRBV7-6
CASSPRSVDLSQPQHF	TRBJ1-5	TRBV18
CASSPNSGTGASGNTIYF	TRBJ1-3	TRBV7-6
CASSPTAAGGYGYTF	TRBJ1-2	TRBV28
CASSSESAYEQYF	TRBJ2-7	TRBV2
CASSQPGQAQETQYF	TRBJ2-5	TRBV4-1
CASSLGLPGGEQFF	TRBJ2-1	TRBV7-2
CASSSVRDSAYEQYF	TRBJ2-7	TRBV28
CASSLARTGYSNQPQHF	TRBJ1-5	TRBV7-8
CSATRGLAGGSIGQYF	TRBJ2-7	TRBV20-1
CSAGTSPYNEQFF	TRBJ2-1	TRBV20-1
CASSSRTGVTMGGYTF	TRBJ1-2	TRBV5-4
CASSLGQRGNIQYF	TRBJ2-4	TRBV28
CASSYSGGNQPQHF	TRBJ1-5	TRBV6-2/TRBV6-3
CASRTGEGNTIYF	TRBJ1-3	TRBV2
CASSFQESADTQYF	TRBJ2-3	TRBV6-6
CASSVGLTNTEAFF	TRBJ1-1	TRBV5-1
CASSQAFKTGATDLPPNTEAFF	TRBJ1-1	TRBV23-1
CASSQGQGKPDTQYF	TRBJ2-3	TRBV6-2/TRBV6-3
CASSQVEASGADTQYF	TRBJ2-3	TRBV3-1
CASSYKLAGGEISYEQYF	TRBJ2-7	TRBV6-5
CASSFTGQNTEAFF	TRBJ1-1	TRBV12-3/TRBV12-4
CATSRTGTQETQYF	TRBJ2-5	TRBV15
CASSPRLTVFFSGANVLTF	TRBJ2-6	TRBV3-1
CASSLGPHGEAFF	TRBJ1-1	TRBV7-8
CASSLLGLGYGYTF	TRBJ1-2	TRBV7-9
CASSLQLAGGPNTGELFF	TRBJ2-2	TRBV11-2